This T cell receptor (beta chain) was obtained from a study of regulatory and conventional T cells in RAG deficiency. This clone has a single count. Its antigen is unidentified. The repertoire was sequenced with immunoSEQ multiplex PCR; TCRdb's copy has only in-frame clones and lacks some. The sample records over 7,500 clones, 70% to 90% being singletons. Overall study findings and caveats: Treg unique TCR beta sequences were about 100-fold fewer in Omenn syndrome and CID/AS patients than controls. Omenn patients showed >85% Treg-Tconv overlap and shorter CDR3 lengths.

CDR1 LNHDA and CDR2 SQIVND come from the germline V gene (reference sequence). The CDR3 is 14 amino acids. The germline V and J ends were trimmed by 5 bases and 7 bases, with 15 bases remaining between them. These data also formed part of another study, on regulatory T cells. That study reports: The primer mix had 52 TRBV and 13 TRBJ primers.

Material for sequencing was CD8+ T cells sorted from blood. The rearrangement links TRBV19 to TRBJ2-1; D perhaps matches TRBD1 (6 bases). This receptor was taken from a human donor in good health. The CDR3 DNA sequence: TGTGCCAGTAGTCAATTACAGGGAGAGAATGAGCAGTTCTTC. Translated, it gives CASSQLQGENEQFF.